A single sample gave rise to the 24 T cell receptor beta chains below, sequenced in a study of blood T cell repertoires in COVID-19 (dated by TCRdb to between 2020 and 2021). To prepare the library, the immunoSEQ multiplex PCR assay was applied. TCRdb retrieved this table from immuneACCESS and kept in-frame rearrangements only. Not all clones are present; in checked studies, unresolved V genes account for under half, and no reason is known for the remainder. Counted in this sample were some 120,000 clones; roughly 80% of them appeared once. The top ten clonotypes cover 4.5% to 6% of the sample. Sequencing was performed on peripheral blood. Source of these receptors: an elderly man with COVID-19, enrolled during active disease.

The chain is built from TRBV7-3 and TRBJ2-1; D is possibly TRBD2 (6 bases). CDR1 is SGHTA and CDR2 is FQGTGA in the germline V gene. Trimming pared 8 bases from V and 7 bases from J, leaving 21 bases between. The CDR3 contains 15 residues. The CDR3 sequence is CASAMRRGAGNEQFF. CDR3 nucleotide sequence: TGTGCCAGCGCAATGCGGCGGGGCGCGGGAAATGAGCAGTTCTTC. The full variable domain, with the rest looked up from reference TRBV7-3 and TRBJ2-1, is GAGVSQTPSNKVTEKGKYVELRCDPISGHTALYWYRQSLGQGPEFLIYFQGTGAADDSGLPNDRFFAVRPEGSVSTLKIQRTERGDSAVYLCASAMRRGAGNEQFFGPGTRLTVL.

CDR3 DNA sequence: TGTGCCAGCTCACCAACCGGGACAGGGGGCGCTGGGGCCAACGTCCTGACTTTC. Translated, it gives CASSPTGTGGAGANVLTF. The chain has TRBV18 and TRBJ2-6, with 12 bases aligning to TRBD1. The V gene end was trimmed by 2 bases and the J gene end by 2 bases; junction bases not matched to a gene: 4. From germline, CDR1 is KGHSH and CDR2 LQKENI. The CDR3 has 18 residues.

The chain has TRBV29-1 and TRBJ1-2; no clear D gene. The V end was cut by 4 bases, the J end by 2 bases, with 8 bases between. The CDR3 spans 12 residues. Germline CDR1 SQVTM, CDR2 ANQGSEA. CDR3 coding DNA: TGCAGCGTTGTATCGGGGAACTATGGCTACACCTTC. It translates to CSVVSGNYGYTF. Looking up the rest from reference TRBV29-1 and TRBJ1-2 gives the full variable domain: SAVISQKPSRDICQRGTSLTIQCQVDSQVTMMFWYRQQPGQSLTLIATANQGSEATYESGFVIDKFPISRPNLTFSTLTVSNMSPEDSSIYLCSVVSGNYGYTFGSGTRLTVV.

This rearrangement joins TRBV5-1 to TRBJ2-3, with 12 bases identical to TRBD2. The J segment lost 1 base and the V segment lost 4 bases, leaving 4 bases of the junction unmatched. Germline V gene sequence: CDR1 SGHRS, CDR2 YFSETQ. CDR3 length: 16 residues. The CDR3 region is CASSPGLAGRTDTQYF. DNA for the CDR3: TGCGCCAGCAGCCCTGGACTAGCGGGACGCACAGATACGCAGTATTTT.

The V and J genes are TRBV7-2 and TRBJ1-5; the D gene is possibly TRBD1 (5 bases). V was clipped by 1 base and J by 9 bases, with 16 bases between them. The CDR3 totals 15 residues. Germline V gene sequence: CDR1 SGHTA, CDR2 FQGNSA. The CDR3 region is CASSLGENGGRPQHF. CDR3 coding DNA: TGTGCCAGCAGCTTAGGGGAGAACGGGGGGAGGCCCCAGCATTTT.

The rearrangement links TRBV6-5 to TRBJ2-7, with 9 bases aligning to TRBD1. The CDR3 covers 14 residues. The germline V gene encodes CDR1 MNHEY and CDR2 SVGAGI. Trimming removed 6 bases from V and 3 bases from J; junction bases left unmatched: 6. As DNA, the CDR3 is TGTGCCAGCAGACCGGGACAGGGTTTCTACGAGCAGTACTTC. Translating it yields CASRPGQGFYEQYF.

The chain has TRBV4-1 and TRBJ2-7, with TRBD1 matching 9 bases. CDR1 and CDR2 (germline): MGHRA, YSYEKL. CDR3 length: 14 amino acids. V lost 4 bases, J lost 3 bases, and 4 bases stayed unmatched. CDR3 region: CASSLGQGIYEQYF. The CDR3 DNA sequence: TGCGCCAGCAGCCTGGGACAGGGTATCTACGAGCAGTACTTC.

Only one count was recorded for this clone. This chain links TRBV11-3 with TRBJ2-1; 9 nucleotides line up with TRBD1. The CDR3 is made up of 16 amino acids. The germline gives CDR1 SGHNT, CDR2 YENEEA. The ends lost 1 base at V and 3 bases at J; junction bases unmatched: 4. The CDR3: CASSLGGGQGYNEQFF. The DNA of the CDR3 is TGTGCCAGCAGCTTAGGCGGGGGACAGGGCTACAATGAGCAGTTCTTC.

The chain uses TRBV28 and TRBJ2-1; maybe TRBD2 (6 bases). The ends were cut back, 7 bases at V and 8 bases at J, with 12 bases in the middle. Per the germline V gene, CDR1 is MDHEN and CDR2 is SYDVKM. The CDR3 runs 12 residues. CDR3 sequence: CASTTGVDEQFF. In nucleotides, the CDR3 is TGTGCCAGCACCACGGGGGTGGATGAGCAGTTCTTC.

This clone was counted only a few times. The chain carries TRBV7-2 and TRBJ1-6; 9 bases match TRBD1. CDR1 and CDR2 (germline): SGHTA, FQGNSA. The CDR3 consists of 15 residues. V shed 4 bases, J shed 5 bases, and the junction held 3 bases outside the gene matches. The CDR3 DNA follows: TGTGCCAGCAGCTCCCGGGACAGGGATAATTCACCCCTCCACTTT. This codes for CASSSRDRDNSPLHF.

This clone ranks as medium-sized. CDR3 region: CASSLSWAEYGYTF. In nucleotides, the CDR3 is TGTGCCAGCAGTTTATCATGGGCTGAGTATGGCTACACCTTC. The chain carries TRBV27 and TRBJ1-2; no clear D. The CDR3 totals 14 residues. The V end lost 0 bases, the J end lost 5 bases, and 10 bases lay between the germline ends. Germline V gene data show CDR1 as MNHEY and CDR2 as SMNVEV (reference sequence).

V is TRBV24-1 and J is TRBJ2-7; no reliable D call. The CDR3 runs to 11 residues. Germline CDR1 KGHDR, CDR2 SFDVKD. Trimming took 6 bases from V and 6 from J, leaving 8 bases between them. This CDR3 reads CATSKTGEQYF. The CDR3 region has the DNA TGTGCCACCAGTAAGACGGGCGAGCAGTACTTC.

The chain uses TRBV14 and TRBJ1-1; 7 bases are shared with TRBD1. The CDR3 totals 15 residues. J lost 4 bases, V lost 3 bases, and 8 bases had no gene match. Germline CDR1 is SGHDN and CDR2 is FVKESK. This CDR3 is CASSQRSGGITEAFF. For the CDR3, the DNA is TGTGCCAGCAGCCAGCGATCAGGGGGTATCACTGAAGCTTTCTTT.

The CDR3: CASSEIWTSDHYEQYF. The CDR3 coding sequence is TGTGCCAGCAGTGAAATATGGACTTCCGATCACTACGAGCAGTACTTC. The rearrangement links TRBV6-1 to TRBJ2-7; a weak D match, TRBD2 (5 bases). V was clipped by 2 bases and J by 3 bases, with 17 bases between them. Germline CDR1 reads MNHNS; CDR2 reads SASEGT. The CDR3 length is 16 residues.

The chain is built from TRBV3-1 (or the pseudogene TRBV3-2) and TRBJ2-2; D is undetermined. CDR1 and CDR2 (germline): LGHDT, YNNKEL (reference sequence). CDR3 size: 15 residues. The V and J ends lost 4 bases and 7 bases respectively, with 16 bases between them. The CDR3 coding sequence is TGTGCCAGCAGCCCTAGACTGGAGTTTGGCGGGGAGCTGTTTTTT. This sequence encodes CASSPRLEFGGELFF.

This sequence joins TRBV9 and TRBJ2-1; 9 nucleotides align to TRBD2. The germline CDR1 and CDR2 sequences are SGDLS and YYNGEE. This CDR3 is built from 15 residues. V was clipped by 0 bases and J by 2 bases; unmatched bases: 0. CDR3 amino acids: CASSVGLAAYNEQFF. The CDR3 nucleotides are TGTGCCAGCAGCGTAGGACTAGCGGCCTACAATGAGCAGTTCTTC.

The CDR3 region has the DNA TGCGCCAGCAGCTTGGGTGGGACAGGTAATTCACCCCTCCACTTT. This sequence encodes CASSLGGTGNSPLHF. This chain joins TRBV5-1 and TRBJ1-6; 8 bases match TRBD1. The CDR3 is 15 residues long. CDR1 is SGHRS, CDR2 YFSETQ, per germline. The trim removed 0 bases at V and 6 bases at J, leaving 2 bases unmatched.

The chain carries TRBV9 and TRBJ1-1; no reliable D call. Germline CDR1 SGDLS, CDR2 YYNGEE. Trimming stripped 3 bases from V and 1 base from J, with 10 bases between. The CDR3 is made up of 14 amino acids. CDR3 residues: CASSGYSRNTEAFF. The DNA of the CDR3 is TGTGCCAGCAGCGGCTACTCAAGGAACACTGAAGCTTTCTTT.

Concerning this clone: One end of the junction fails to match germline, which may point to a read error. J is TRBJ2-1 and V is TRBV3-1 (or the pseudogene TRBV3-2); TRBD2 might be the D (6 bases). The CDR3 spans 14 residues. Germline loops: CDR1 LGHDT, CDR2 YNNKEL (reference sequence). The CDR3 spells CASSLGGAYNEQFF. The CDR3 bases are TGTGCCAGCAGCCTTGGCGGGGCCTATAATGAGCAGTTCTTC.

The V call is TRBV5-1, the J call TRBJ2-1; 8 bases are a match to TRBD2. The CDR3 consists of 16 residues. V lost 3 bases to trimming and J lost 5 bases; unmatched junction nucleotides: 10. Germline CDR1 and CDR2: SGHRS and YFSETQ. In DNA form, the CDR3 reads TGCGCCAGCAGCTCGCAGGGACTAGATACTAACAATGAGCAGTTCTTC. This gives the protein CASSSQGLDTNNEQFF.

V gene TRBV4-1 combines with J gene TRBJ2-7, with TRBD2 as a possible D gene (6 bases). The V end lost 2 bases, the J end lost 3 bases, and 17 bases lay between the germline ends. Looked up from germline, CDR1 is MGHRA and CDR2 is YSYEKL. This CDR3 contains 16 residues. The CDR3 DNA reads as TGCGCCAGCAGCCAACAGACCGGGGGATTTTTCTACGAGCAGTACTTC. It is translated as CASSQQTGGFFYEQYF.

This rearrangement joins TRBV4-3 to TRBJ1-4, with D possibly matching TRBD1 (6 bases). Germline V lookup: CDR1 LGHNA, CDR2 YSLEER. The CDR3 consists of 15 residues. Trimming removed 3 bases at V and 5 bases at J, with 13 bases between. CDR3 sequence (DNA): TGCGCCAGCAGCCAGCACAGGGCAAGGAATGAAAAACTGTTTTTT. This encodes CASSQHRARNEKLFF.

The chain combines TRBV6-1 with TRBJ2-5; 8 bases line up with TRBD2. Germline lookup yields CDR1 MNHNS and CDR2 SASEGT. V dropped 4 bases and J dropped 5; count of bases not matched to a gene: 15. The CDR3 contains 17 residues. The CDR3 reads CASSARAGGRFWETQYF. The CDR3 DNA sequence: TGTGCCAGCAGTGCCCGTGCGGGCGGGAGGTTCTGGGAGACCCAGTACTTC.

The chain carries TRBV6-2 or TRBV6-3 and TRBJ2-5, with D perhaps matching TRBD1 (6 bases). There are 16 residues in the CDR3. Trimming cost V 0 bases and J 1 base, with 12 bases left between them. Germline V gene data show CDR1 as MNHEY and CDR2 as SVGEGT. The CDR3 loop reads CASSYSLRDTQETQYF. The DNA for the CDR3 is TGTGCCAGCAGTTACTCTCTCCGGGACACCCAAGAGACCCAGTACTTC.